This TCR beta chain was identified during a study of OX40 agonist ivuxolimab in advanced cancers. Study context: Patients received the agonistic anti-OX40 (CD134) antibody ivuxolimab.

Profiled with immunoSEQ multiplex PCR; TCRdb holds only in-frame clones, not every one. The sample yields around 140,000 clones, less than 95% seen once. It was autoimmune disease history or systemic immunosuppression that excluded patients. V shed 5 bases, J shed 0 bases, and the junction held 4 bases outside the gene matches. The CDR3 contains 15 residues. Germline assignment: CDR1 MNHNS and CDR2 SASEGT. The rearrangement joins TRBV6-1 to TRBJ1-5, with 7 bases identical to TRBD1. The source material was CD4+ or CD8+ T cells sorted from blood, sampled in a trial of the OX40 agonist ivuxolimab. This clonotype was obtained from an adult with an advanced solid tumor such as melanoma, head and neck, liver or kidney cancer. As DNA, the CDR3 is TGTGCCAGCAGTCCAACAGGGGTTAGCAATCAGCCCCAGCATTTT. This codes for CASSPTGVSNQPQHF.